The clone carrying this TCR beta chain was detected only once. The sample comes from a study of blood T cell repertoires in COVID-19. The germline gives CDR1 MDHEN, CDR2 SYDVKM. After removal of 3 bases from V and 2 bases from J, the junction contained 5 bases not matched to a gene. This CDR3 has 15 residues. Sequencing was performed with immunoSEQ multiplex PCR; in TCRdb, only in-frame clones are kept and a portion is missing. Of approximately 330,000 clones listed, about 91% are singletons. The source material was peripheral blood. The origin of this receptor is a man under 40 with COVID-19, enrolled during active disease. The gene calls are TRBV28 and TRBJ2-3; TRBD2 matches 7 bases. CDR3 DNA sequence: TGTGCCAGCAGTTTGGGGGGGTTCACCACAGATACGCAGTATTTT. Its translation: CASSLGGFTTDTQYF.